The 28 T cell receptor beta chains in this list originate from one sample, sequenced in a study of cytomegalovirus exposure and HLA in healthy donors. PCR involved 60 Vbeta and 13 Jbeta primers. Clones were read by immunoSEQ multiplex PCR, and TCRdb kept only the in-frame ones, dropping some. Here the sample spans under 200,000 clones, 79% being singletons. Source material: PBMCs. Every receptor here comes from a woman under 40 in good health and CMV-seropositive.

This chain joins TRBV7-9 and TRBJ2-5; 9 nucleotides align to TRBD2. CDR3 size: 16 residues. The germline V gene encodes CDR1 SEHNR and CDR2 FQNEAQ (reference sequence). V was clipped by 3 bases and J by 2 bases; unmatched bases: 7. The CDR3 loop reads CASSLGWRGGQETQYF. In nucleotides, the CDR3 is TGTGCCAGCAGCTTGGGTTGGCGGGGGGGTCAAGAGACCCAGTACTTC.

The rearrangement joins TRBV7-2 to TRBJ2-7; perhaps TRBD2 as D (5 bases). Trimming stripped 5 bases from V and 0 bases from J, with 14 bases between. CDR1 and CDR2 (germline): SGHTA, FQGNSA. The CDR3 is made up of 15 amino acids. CDR3 protein: CASSPGVAFSYEQYF. As DNA, the CDR3 is TGTGCCAGCAGCCCCGGGGTAGCGTTCTCCTACGAGCAGTACTTC.

J is TRBJ1-2 and V is TRBV19; D is perhaps TRBD1 (6 bases). The CDR3 length is 11 residues. The V gene lost 4 bases and the J gene lost 8 bases, with 8 bases spanning the gap. In germline, CDR1 is LNHDA, CDR2 SQIVND (reference sequence). CDR3 loop: CASSNGGGYTF. DNA for the CDR3: TGTGCCAGTAGTAATGGGGGCGGCTACACCTTC.

V and J are TRBV2 and TRBJ2-3; 8 positions agree with TRBD1. V trimming: 6 bases; J trimming: 4 bases; junction bases outside the gene matches: 6. There are 14 residues in the CDR3. The V gene's germline CDR1 is SNHLY and CDR2 FYNNEI. CDR3 region: CASSEDREPDTQYF. CDR3 DNA sequence: TGTGCCAGCAGCGAGGACAGGGAACCAGATACGCAGTATTTT.

This rearrangement joins TRBV7-9 to TRBJ2-5; a weak D match, TRBD2 (6 bases). CDR1 is SEHNR, CDR2 FQNEAQ, per germline (reference sequence). V gave up 5 bases and J gave up 2 bases, with 18 bases separating them. The CDR3 extends over 16 amino acids. The CDR3 sequence: CASSPRFPGLQETQYF. The CDR3 DNA sequence: TGTGCCAGCAGCCCGAGGTTTCCGGGACTTCAAGAGACCCAGTACTTC.

The rearrangement links TRBV5-1 to TRBJ2-7; 8 bases are a match to TRBD1. The CDR3 has 13 residues. In germline, CDR1 is SGHRS, CDR2 YFSETQ. Germline trimming cut 7 bases from V and 6 bases from J; bases unmatched to any gene: 9. Here the CDR3 reads CASGHGQGGEQYF. CDR3 in DNA: TGCGCCAGCGGCCACGGACAGGGAGGCGAGCAGTACTTC.

This chain joins TRBV7-2 and TRBJ2-1, with TRBD2 identical over 11 bases. V gave up 2 bases and J gave up 5 bases; unmatched junction bases: 5. CDR3 length: 16 amino acids. Per germline, CDR1 SGHTA and CDR2 FQGNSA. As DNA, the CDR3 is TGTGCCAGCAGCTTACTGGGGACTAGCGGAAACAATGAGCAGTTCTTC. Translated: CASSLLGTSGNNEQFF. Using reference TRBV7-2 and TRBJ2-1 for the parts outside the CDR3, the full variable domain is GAGVSQSPSNKVTEKGKDVELRCDPISGHTALYWYRQSLGQGLEFLIYFQGNSAPDKSGLPSDRFSAERTGGSVSTLTIQRTQQEDSAVYLCASSLLGTSGNNEQFFGPGTRLTVL.

The genes are TRBV4-3 and TRBJ2-3; a weak D match, TRBD2 (5 bases). The CDR3 contains 16 residues. Trimming stripped 0 bases from V and 1 base from J, with 11 bases between. Looked up from germline, CDR1 is LGHNA and CDR2 is YSLEER. The DNA of the CDR3 is TGCGCCAGCAGCCAAGACGGGGAATGGGGCACAGATACGCAGTATTTT. Translation gives CASSQDGEWGTDTQYF.

V gene TRBV5-1 combines with J gene TRBJ2-1, with TRBD2 matching 7 bases. Germline V gene lookup returns CDR1 SGHRS and CDR2 YFSETQ. The CDR3 has 16 amino acids. V shed 4 bases and J 6 bases; nucleotides not matched to a gene: 13. The CDR3 nucleotides are TGCGCCAGCAGCCCCCAGACTAGCTGGGCCTCCAATGAGCAGTTCTTC. Its protein is CASSPQTSWASNEQFF.

The rearrangement links TRBV9 to TRBJ2-7; 10 bases line up with TRBD2. The germline gives CDR1 SGDLS, CDR2 YYNGEE. The CDR3 sequence is 13 residues long. With V trimmed by 3 bases and J by 5 bases, 2 bases remained unmatched. CDR3 sequence (DNA): TGTGCCAGCAGCGGACTAGCGGGCCACGAGCAGTACTTC. Its protein is CASSGLAGHEQYF.

The V and J genes are TRBV30 and TRBJ2-7, with 9 positions matching TRBD2. The CDR3 is 18 amino acids. Unmatched junction bases numbered 17, after V lost 1 base and J lost 4 bases. Per germline, CDR1 GTSNPN and CDR2 SVGIG (reference sequence). DNA of the CDR3: TGTGCCTGGAGTGAAAAGGTCTTAGCGGGAGAGGGCGGGTACGAGCAGTACTTC. This sequence encodes CAWSEKVLAGEGGYEQYF.

This clone has just one count. V usage is TRBV2 and J usage is TRBJ2-3; D uncertain. Trimming cost V 7 bases and J 2 bases, with 16 bases left between them. This CDR3 is 15 amino acids long. Germline V lookup: CDR1 SNHLY, CDR2 FYNNEI. The CDR3 loop is CASTPAEITTDTQYF. The CDR3 DNA reads as TGTGCCAGCACCCCCGCAGAAATTACCACAGATACGCAGTATTTT.

This clone has more than one count but fewer than ten. The chain uses TRBV7-8 and TRBJ2-2; TRBD2 agrees at 7 bases. This CDR3 comprises 16 residues. Germline lookup yields CDR1 SGHVS and CDR2 FQNEAQ. The V segment lost 5 bases and the J segment 4 bases; nucleotides outside the gene matches: 10. CDR3 region: CASSPRGGRPTGELFF. As DNA, the CDR3 is TGTGCCAGCAGCCCGAGGGGCGGGAGACCCACCGGGGAGCTGTTTTTT.

This chain links TRBV13 with TRBJ2-7; 7 bases align to TRBD1. V lost 3 bases and J lost 0; bases outside the gene matches: 2. This CDR3 is built from 14 residues. Germline CDR1 PRHDT, CDR2 FYEKMQ (reference sequence). This CDR3 is CASSFGTASYEQYF. CDR3 bases: TGTGCCAGCAGCTTTGGGACAGCCTCCTACGAGCAGTACTTC.

This clone was seen just once. The chain couples TRBV7-8 to TRBJ2-1; tentatively, D is TRBD2 (6 bases). The CDR3 is made up of 15 amino acids. Between the trimmed V and J ends, which lost 1 base and 1 base, there was a span of 8 bases. The germline CDR1 and CDR2 sequences are SGHVS and FQNEAQ. The CDR3 nucleotides read TGTGCCAGCAGCTTAGGGAGGGCTTCCTACAATGAGCAGTTCTTC. This encodes CASSLGRASYNEQFF.

The genes are TRBV7-6 and TRBJ2-4, with TRBD2 matching 7 bases. The CDR3 is 17 amino acids. CDR1 and CDR2 from the germline V gene are SGHVS and FNYEAQ. The V and J ends lost 1 base and 6 bases, in that order; junction bases with no gene match: 12. The CDR3 sequence is CASSLEVMGGSGNIQYF. Written as DNA, the CDR3 is TGTGCCAGCAGCTTAGAGGTTATGGGGGGGAGTGGAAACATTCAGTACTTC.

Worth noting for this clone: A read error may produce the germline difference seen at one junction end. The V gene is TRBV2, the J gene TRBJ2-7; 8 bases agree with TRBD1. Per the germline V gene, CDR1 is SNHLY and CDR2 is FYNNEI. This CDR3 is built from 14 residues. The CDR3 region is CASREGQGFLEQYF. The CDR3 nucleotides are TGTGCCAGCAGGGAAGGACAGGGATTCTTGGAGCAGTACTTC. Drawing the rest from reference TRBV2 and TRBJ2-7, the complete variable domain is EPEVTQTPSHQVTQMGQEVILRCVPISNHLYFYWYRQILGQKVEFLVSFYNNEISEKSEIFDDQFSVERPDGSNFTLKIRSTKLEDSAMYFCASREGQGFLEQYFGPGTRLTVT.

The genes are TRBV18 and TRBJ2-2, with D possibly being TRBD2 (5 bases). The germline V gene has CDR1 KGHSH and CDR2 LQKENI. V was cut by 6 bases and J by 2 bases, with 10 bases left in between. The CDR3 length is 14 residues. CDR3 loop: CASSSGTNTGELFF. CDR3 DNA sequence: TGTGCCAGCTCGTCGGGAACTAACACCGGGGAGCTGTTTTTT.

The chain employs TRBV13 and TRBJ1-1; D unresolved. Germline values: CDR1 PRHDT, CDR2 FYEKMQ (reference sequence). This CDR3 is 14 amino acids long. Trimming took off 1 base at V and 1 base at J, with 7 bases between the two ends. The CDR3 DNA is TGTGCCAGCAGCTTAGCCCGGGGGAACACTGAAGCTTTCTTT. Protein: CASSLARGNTEAFF. Based on the CDR3 plus reference TRBV13 and TRBJ1-1, the full variable domain is AAGVIQSPRHLIKEKRETATLKCYPIPRHDTVYWYQQGPGQDPQFLISFYEKMQSDKGSIPDRFSAQQFSDYHSELNMSSLELGDSALYFCASSLARGNTEAFFGQGTRLTVV.

The chain combines TRBV11-2 with TRBJ2-7, with 8 bases identical to TRBD2. Per germline, CDR1 SGHAT and CDR2 FQNNGV. CDR3 length: 19 residues. The ends lost 4 bases at V and 2 bases at J; junction bases unmatched: 19. This CDR3 is CASSSWGSISGSATYEQYF. CDR3 in DNA: TGTGCCAGCAGCTCATGGGGTTCAATAAGCGGGAGTGCTACCTACGAGCAGTACTTC.

The CDR3 sequence: CATSRSPDSSYEQYF. CDR3 sequence (DNA): TGTGCCACCAGCAGATCTCCGGACTCTTCCTACGAGCAGTACTTC. The V and J genes are TRBV15 and TRBJ2-7; the D gene is possibly TRBD2 (5 bases). Trimming left V 2 bases short and J 1 base short, with 12 bases between. Germline V lookup: CDR1 LNHNV, CDR2 YYDKDF (reference sequence). The CDR3 covers 15 residues.

The gene calls are TRBV6-5 and TRBJ2-1; possible D gene TRBD1, 6 bases. V lost 6 bases and J 6 bases, leaving 15 bases between the germline ends. Germline V gene lookup returns CDR1 MNHEY and CDR2 SVGAGI. The CDR3 runs to 14 residues. The CDR3 sequence: CASRQNRECNEQFF. Written as DNA, the CDR3 is TGTGCCAGCAGGCAAAACAGGGAATGCAATGAGCAGTTCTTC.

The CDR3 protein is CASSIKGGMNTEAFF. CDR3 DNA sequence: TGTGCCAGTAGTATAAAGGGCGGGATGAACACTGAAGCTTTCTTT. The rearrangement joins TRBV19 to TRBJ1-1; D remains unclear. Germline V gene lookup returns CDR1 LNHDA and CDR2 SQIVND (reference sequence). Trimming took 2 bases from V and 0 from J, leaving 10 bases between them. The CDR3 sequence is 15 residues long.

This chain joins TRBV4-1 and TRBJ1-3, with no clear D. The CDR3 totals 13 residues. V lost 1 base to trimming and J lost 2 bases, with 3 bases between them. Germline V gene lookup returns CDR1 MGHRA and CDR2 YSYEKL. As DNA, the CDR3 is TGCGCCAGCAGCCAAGCTGCTGGAAACACCATATATTTT. Protein sequence: CASSQAAGNTIYF.

J is TRBJ2-7 and V is TRBV18, with D hard to call. Between the trimmed V and J ends, which lost 0 bases and 3 bases, there was a span of 9 bases. This CDR3 region has 14 residues. CDR1 is KGHSH, CDR2 LQKENI, per germline. The CDR3 DNA sequence: TGTGCCAGCTCACCACCTGCAGGCGTCTACGAGCAGTACTTC. Translating gives CASSPPAGVYEQYF.

The rearrangement joins TRBV2 to TRBJ2-3; 7 nucleotides line up with TRBD1. CDR1 and CDR2 (germline): SNHLY, FYNNEI. The CDR3 has 12 residues. The V segment lost 6 bases and the J segment 13 bases; nucleotides outside the gene matches: 10. In DNA, the CDR3 is TGTGCCAGCAGCTCAGGGACAGACAAAGAGTATTTT. As protein: CASSSGTDKEYF. Based on the CDR3 plus reference TRBV2 and TRBJ2-3, the full variable domain is EPEVTQTPSHQVTQMGQEVILRCVPISNHLYFYWYRQILGQKVEFLVSFYNNEISEKSEIFDDQFSVERPDGSNFTLKIRSTKLEDSAMYFCASSSGTDKEYFGPGTRLTVL.

This clone was detected only a few times. The rearrangement joins TRBV5-1 to TRBJ2-1, with D unclear. The CDR3 is made up of 12 amino acids. Per germline, CDR1 SGHRS and CDR2 YFSETQ. V was pared by 2 bases and J by 16 bases, with 16 bases between. CDR3 in DNA: TGCGCCAGCAGCTTACCCTCTTCAGATTATTTCTTC. Protein sequence: CASSLPSSDYFF.

The V gene is TRBV2, the J gene TRBJ2-3; maybe TRBD2 (5 bases). From germline, CDR1 is SNHLY and CDR2 FYNNEI. Trimming took off 3 bases at V and 10 bases at J, with 14 bases between the two ends. The CDR3 length is 13 residues. The CDR3 protein is CASSEEERVAQYF. CDR3 bases: TGTGCCAGCAGTGAGGAGGAAAGGGTGGCGCAGTATTTT.